This TCR beta chain was recorded in a study of T cell responses to AZD1222 COVID-19 vaccine. Study-level results: Two AZD1222 administrations were followed by greater Spike-specific TCR breadth and depth. Repertoires in all cases were sampled only once the peak T cell response had passed.

The protocol was immunoSEQ multiplex PCR, while the TCRdb copy is restricted to in-frame clones and leaves out a portion. The table records around 150,000 clones, about 89% of them present only once. J was trimmed by 4 bases and V by 4 bases; bases with no gene match: 3. There are 14 residues in the CDR3. Germline CDR1 SGHRS, CDR2 YFSETQ. A note on this clone: Its antigen is still unknown.

The source is an adult who received the MenACWY meningococcal vaccine as a control. The sample consisted of peripheral blood, taken 28 days after the second dose of the MenACWY control vaccine. The chain couples TRBV5-1 to TRBJ2-2, with 8 bases lining up with TRBD2. In DNA, the CDR3 is TGCGCCAGCAGCCGTCTAGCGGGCACCGGGGAGCTGTTTTTT. As protein: CASSRLAGTGELFF.